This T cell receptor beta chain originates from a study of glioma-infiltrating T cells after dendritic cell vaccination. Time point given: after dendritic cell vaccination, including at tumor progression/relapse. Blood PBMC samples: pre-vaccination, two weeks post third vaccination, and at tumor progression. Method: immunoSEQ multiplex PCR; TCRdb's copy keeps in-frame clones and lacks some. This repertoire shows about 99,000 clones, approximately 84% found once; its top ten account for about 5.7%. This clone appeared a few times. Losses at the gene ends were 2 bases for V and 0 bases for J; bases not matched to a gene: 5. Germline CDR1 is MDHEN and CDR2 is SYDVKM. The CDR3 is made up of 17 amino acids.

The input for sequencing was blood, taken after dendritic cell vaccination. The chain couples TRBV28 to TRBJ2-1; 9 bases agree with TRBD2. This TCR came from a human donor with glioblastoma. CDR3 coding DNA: TGTGCCAGCAGTTTAGGGCTAGCGGGAAGCTCCTACAATGAGCAGTTCTTC. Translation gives CASSLGLAGSSYNEQFF. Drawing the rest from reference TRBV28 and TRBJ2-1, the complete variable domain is DVKVTQSSRYLVKRTGEKVFLECVQDMDHENMFWYRQDPGLGLRLIYFSYDVKMKEKGDIPEGYSVSREKKERFSLILESASTNQTSMYLCASSLGLAGSSYNEQFFGPGTRLTVL.